This T cell receptor beta chain appears in the sequencing data of a study of shared clonotypes between healthy human individuals. What was sequenced on ten immunoSEQ deep assay plates was unsorted PBMC DNA. Produced via immunoSEQ multiplex PCR; TCRdb's table is partial and in-frame only. The sample records roughly 500,000 clones, less than 80% being singletons. The length of the CDR3 is 14 residues. The V gene's germline CDR1 is MRHNA and CDR2 SNTAGT. Trimming shortened V by 0 bases and J by 4 bases, and 8 bases separated the two germline ends. As for this clone: Other nucleotide sequences in the sample specify the same CDR3.

The clonotype comes from a woman aged 40 to 50 in good health. Some clones in this sample may be carry-over from other donors' samples. What was sequenced was PBMCs. The rearrangement uses TRBV6-4 and TRBJ2-3; no clear D. The CDR3 bases are TGTGCCAGCAGTGACTCGGGTGGGGCAGATACGCAGTATTTT. Translated, it gives CASSDSGGADTQYF.